The source of this TCR beta chain is a study of T-cell reconstitution after alpha-beta-depleted transplantation in children. This sample's TCRbeta library carried unique molecular identifier barcodes. TCRdb re-called the PCR reads through MiXCR, storing one row per CDR3 protein. The sample comprises roughly 400,000 distinct CDR3 sequences, 20% of which are singletons, and about 3.8% rests with the top ten. The table lists this clonotype with a few counts. Germline V lookup: CDR1 SGHTA, CDR2 FQGNSA. The CDR3 is made up of 15 amino acids. V was shortened by 4 bases and J by 0 bases, with 13 bases between the two germline ends.

The rearrangement uses TRBV7-2 and TRBJ2-7; D is uncertain. Specimen: PBMCs from the stem cell graft donor, collected from the stem cell graft. The sequence was obtained from a human donor who donated a stem cell graft to a child with acute myeloid leukemia. The CDR3 sequence: CASSSPRRLSYEQYF. In DNA form, the CDR3 reads TGTGCCAGCAGCTCACCGAGACGTCTCTCCTACGAGCAGTACTTC.